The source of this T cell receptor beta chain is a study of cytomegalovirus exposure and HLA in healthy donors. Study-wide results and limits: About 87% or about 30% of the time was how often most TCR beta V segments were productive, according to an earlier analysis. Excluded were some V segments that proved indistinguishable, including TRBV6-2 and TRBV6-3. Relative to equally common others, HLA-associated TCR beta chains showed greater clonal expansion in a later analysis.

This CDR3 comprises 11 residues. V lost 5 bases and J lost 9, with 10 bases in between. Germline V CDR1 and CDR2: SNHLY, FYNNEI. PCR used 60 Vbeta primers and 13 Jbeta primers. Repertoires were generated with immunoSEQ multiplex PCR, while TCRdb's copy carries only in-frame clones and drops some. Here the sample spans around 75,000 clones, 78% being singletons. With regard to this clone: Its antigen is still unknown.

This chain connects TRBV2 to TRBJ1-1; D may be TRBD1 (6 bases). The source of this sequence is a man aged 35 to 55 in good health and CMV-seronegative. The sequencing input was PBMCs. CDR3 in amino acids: CASSYQGKAFF. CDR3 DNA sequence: TGTGCCAGCAGTTACCAGGGGAAAGCTTTCTTT.